This T cell receptor beta chain was documented in a study of blood T cell repertoires in COVID-19. TCRdb's table, derived via immunoSEQ multiplex PCR, lists solely in-frame clones and lacks some. This sample yields over 100,000 clones, of which roughly 85% are seen a single time; 15% to 20% belongs to the top ten. With 6 bases removed from V and 1 base from J, the gap between germline ends came to 10 bases. CDR1 and CDR2 (germline): MNHEY, SMNVEV (reference sequence). The CDR3 sequence is 13 residues long. The chain is built from TRBV27 and TRBJ2-7; D might be TRBD1 (5 bases). Sequenced material: peripheral blood. The receptor comes from a woman aged 55-75 years with acute or convalescent COVID-19. In DNA, the CDR3 is TGTGCCAGCAGCCTCAGGGCTTCCTACGAGCAGTACTTC. Amino acids: CASSLRASYEQYF.